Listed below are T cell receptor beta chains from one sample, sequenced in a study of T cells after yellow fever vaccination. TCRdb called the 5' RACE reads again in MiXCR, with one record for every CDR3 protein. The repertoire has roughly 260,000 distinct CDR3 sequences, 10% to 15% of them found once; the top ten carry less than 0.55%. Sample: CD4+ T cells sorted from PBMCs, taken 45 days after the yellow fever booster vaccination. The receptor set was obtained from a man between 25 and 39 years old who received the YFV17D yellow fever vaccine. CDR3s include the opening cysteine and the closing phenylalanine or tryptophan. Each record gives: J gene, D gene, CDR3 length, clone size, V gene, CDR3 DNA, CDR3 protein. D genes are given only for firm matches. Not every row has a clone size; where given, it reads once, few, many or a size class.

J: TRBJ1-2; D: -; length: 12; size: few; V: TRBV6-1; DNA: TGTGCCAGCAGTGCAGTGGACTATGGCTACACCTTC; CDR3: CASSAVDYGYTF
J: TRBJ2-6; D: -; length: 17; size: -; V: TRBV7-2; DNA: TGTGCCAGCAGCTTCCGACGGGGGACGACCGGGGCCAACGTCCTGACTTTC; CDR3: CASSFRRGTTGANVLTF
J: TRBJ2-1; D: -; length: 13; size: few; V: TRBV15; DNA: TGTGCCACCAGCAGAGATCCTGAGGGTGAGCAGTTCTTC; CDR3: CATSRDPEGEQFF
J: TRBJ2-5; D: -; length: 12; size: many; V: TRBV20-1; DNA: TGCAGTGTTAGGCAGGGGCAAGAGACCCAGTACTTC; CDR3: CSVRQGQETQYF
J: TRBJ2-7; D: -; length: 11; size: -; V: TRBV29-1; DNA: TGCAGAGTTGGAGAACCCTACGAGCAGTACTTC; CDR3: CRVGEPYEQYF
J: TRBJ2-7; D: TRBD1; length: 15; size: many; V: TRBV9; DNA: TGTGCCAGCAGCGTAGGAGGGACAGCAGTGTACGAGCAGTACTTC; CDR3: CASSVGGTAVYEQYF
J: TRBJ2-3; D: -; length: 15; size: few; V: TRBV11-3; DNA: TGTGCCAGCAGCTTAAGTCAGGGGATGGTGGATACGCAGTATTTT; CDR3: CASSLSQGMVDTQYF
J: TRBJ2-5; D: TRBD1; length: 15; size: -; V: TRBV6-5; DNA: TGTGCCAGCAGTTCGCTGACAGGGAAGAAGGAGACCCAGTACTTC; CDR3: CASSSLTGKKETQYF
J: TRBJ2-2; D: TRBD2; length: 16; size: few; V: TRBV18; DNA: TGTGCCAGCTCACAGCTAGCGGGAGCGAACACCGGGGAGCTGTTTTTT; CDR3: CASSQLAGANTGELFF
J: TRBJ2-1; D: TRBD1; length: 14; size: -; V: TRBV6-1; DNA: TGTGCCAGCAGTGAACCGGGACAGGGTGGTGAGCAGTTCTTC; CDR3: CASSEPGQGGEQFF
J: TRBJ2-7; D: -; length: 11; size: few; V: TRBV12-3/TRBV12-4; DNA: TGTGCCAGCAGTCGATTCTACGAGCAGTACTTC; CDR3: CASSRFYEQYF
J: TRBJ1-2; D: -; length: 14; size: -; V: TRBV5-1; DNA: TGCGCCAGCAGCCGGTGGTTAGACAGAAACGGCTACACCTTC; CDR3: CASSRWLDRNGYTF
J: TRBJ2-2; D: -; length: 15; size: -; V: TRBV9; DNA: TGTGCCAGCAGCGTAGGGCTGGGAAGGGCCGGGGAGCTGTTTTTT; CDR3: CASSVGLGRAGELFF
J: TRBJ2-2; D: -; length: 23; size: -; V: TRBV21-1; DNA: TGTGCCAGCAGCAAAGAAAAATATAACAGGGGGCGCAAAAAGGGGCCGAACACCGGGGAGCTGTTTTTT; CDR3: CASSKEKYNRGRKKGPNTGELFF
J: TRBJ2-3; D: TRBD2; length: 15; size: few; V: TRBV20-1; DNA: TGCAGTGCTACTCGACTAGCGGATAGCACAGATACGCAGTATTTT; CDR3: CSATRLADSTDTQYF
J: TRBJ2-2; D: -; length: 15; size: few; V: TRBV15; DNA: TGTGCCACCTGGCGCCCGGGGGGCGGGACCGGGGAGCTGTTTTTT; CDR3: CATWRPGGGTGELFF
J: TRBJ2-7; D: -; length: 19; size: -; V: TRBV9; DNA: TGTGCCAGCAGCGTAGCTACCTGGTCACAGGGAATGAGTGGCTACGAGCAGTACTTC; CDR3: CASSVATWSQGMSGYEQYF
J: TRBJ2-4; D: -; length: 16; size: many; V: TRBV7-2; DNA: TGTGCCAGCAGCTTAGCTTTCCTCCCTCCGGGAAACATTCAGTACTTC; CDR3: CASSLAFLPPGNIQYF
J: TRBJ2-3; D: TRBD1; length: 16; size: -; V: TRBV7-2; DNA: TGTGCCAGCAGCTTAGGGGCGGGGACAGGGCTTTATACGCAGTATTTT; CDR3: CASSLGAGTGLYTQYF
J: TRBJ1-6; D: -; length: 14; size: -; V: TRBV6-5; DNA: TGTGCCAGCAGTTACGGGGATCTGAATTCACCCCTCCACTTT; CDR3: CASSYGDLNSPLHF
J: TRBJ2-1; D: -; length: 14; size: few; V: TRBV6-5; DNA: TGTGCCAGCAGTTACGGGGGGCACGGGAACGAGCAGTTCTTC; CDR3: CASSYGGHGNEQFF
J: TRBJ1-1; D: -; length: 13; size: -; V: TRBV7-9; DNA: TGTGCCAGCAGACAAACTGAGAACACTGAAGCTTTCTTT; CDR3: CASRQTENTEAFF
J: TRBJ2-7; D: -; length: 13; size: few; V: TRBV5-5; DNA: TGTGCCAGCAGCGCCCGACAGACCCACGAGCAGTACTTC; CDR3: CASSARQTHEQYF
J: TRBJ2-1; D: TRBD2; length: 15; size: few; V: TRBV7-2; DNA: TGTGCCAGCAGCTTAGAACTAGCGGGAGTCTATGAGCAGTTCTTC; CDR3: CASSLELAGVYEQFF
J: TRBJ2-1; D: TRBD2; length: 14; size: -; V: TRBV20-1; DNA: TGCAGTGCTCAGGGACTAGCGGGGCCCAATGAGCAGTTCTTC; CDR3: CSAQGLAGPNEQFF
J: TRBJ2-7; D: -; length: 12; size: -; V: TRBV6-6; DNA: TGTGCCAGCAGGCCCTCAGGCGGCGAGCAGTACTTC; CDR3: CASRPSGGEQYF
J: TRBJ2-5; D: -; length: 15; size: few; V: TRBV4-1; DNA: TGCGCCAGCAGCCAAGAATACAGGGTACAAGAGACCCAGTACTTC; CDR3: CASSQEYRVQETQYF
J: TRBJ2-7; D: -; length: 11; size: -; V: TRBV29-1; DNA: TGCAGCGTTGCCGAAGGGAACGAGCAGTACTTC; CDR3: CSVAEGNEQYF
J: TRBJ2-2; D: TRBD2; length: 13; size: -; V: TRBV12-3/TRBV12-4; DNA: TGTGCCAGCCGACTAGCGGTCACCGGGGAGCTGTTTTTT; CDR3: CASRLAVTGELFF
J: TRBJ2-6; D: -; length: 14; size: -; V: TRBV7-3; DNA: TGTGCCAGCAGCGCCCGGGGTGGGGCCAACGTCCTGACTTTC; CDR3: CASSARGGANVLTF
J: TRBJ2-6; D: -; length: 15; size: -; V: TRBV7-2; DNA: TGTGCCAGCACCTTACAGGCCTCTGGGGCCAACGTCCTGACTTTC; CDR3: CASTLQASGANVLTF
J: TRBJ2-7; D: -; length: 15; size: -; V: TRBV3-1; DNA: TGTGCCAGCAGCAAACCCGGACGGGGCTACTACGAGCAGTACTTC; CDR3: CASSKPGRGYYEQYF
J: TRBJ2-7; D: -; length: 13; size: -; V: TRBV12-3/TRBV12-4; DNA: TGTGCCAGCAGCCTCGTCGCGGAGGTCGAGCAGTACTTC; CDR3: CASSLVAEVEQYF
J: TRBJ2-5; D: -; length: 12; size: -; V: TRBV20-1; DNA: TGCAGTGCTAGGGGATCTCGGGAGACCCAGTACTTC; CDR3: CSARGSRETQYF
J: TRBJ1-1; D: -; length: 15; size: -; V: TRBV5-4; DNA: TGTGCCAGCAGCTGGGAGCCAGATGCGGCCACTGAAGCTTTCTTT; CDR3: CASSWEPDAATEAFF
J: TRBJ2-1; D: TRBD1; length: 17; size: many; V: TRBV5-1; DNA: TGCGCCAGCAGCTTGGGCGGTCGACAGGGCCTCTACAATGAGCAGTTCTTC; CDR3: CASSLGGRQGLYNEQFF
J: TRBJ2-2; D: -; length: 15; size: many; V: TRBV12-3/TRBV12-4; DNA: TGTGCCAGCAGTGCGACTAGGGCGAACACCGGGGAGCTGTTTTTT; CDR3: CASSATRANTGELFF
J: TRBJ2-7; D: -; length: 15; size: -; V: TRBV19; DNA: TGTGCCAGTAGTATTGGGTCTAGCTCCTCGTACGAGCAGTACTTC; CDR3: CASSIGSSSSYEQYF
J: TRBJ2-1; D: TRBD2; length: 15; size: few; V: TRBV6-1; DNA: TGTGCCAGCAGTGACCGAGGGAGGGCGGGGTATGAGCAGTTCTTC; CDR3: CASSDRGRAGYEQFF
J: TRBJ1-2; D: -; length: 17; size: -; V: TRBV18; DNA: TGTGCCAGCTCAATGTCGCTTCAGGATGCTACTAACTATGGCTACACCTTC; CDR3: CASSMSLQDATNYGYTF
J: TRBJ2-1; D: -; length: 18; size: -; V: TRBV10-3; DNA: TGTGCCATCAGGGGTGCCAATGACCGGGAGAGCTCCTACAATGAGCAGTTCTTC; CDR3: CAIRGANDRESSYNEQFF
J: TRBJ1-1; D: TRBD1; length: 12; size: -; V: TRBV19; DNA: TGTGCCAGTAGCCACAGGGGCACTGAAGCTTTCTTT; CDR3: CASSHRGTEAFF
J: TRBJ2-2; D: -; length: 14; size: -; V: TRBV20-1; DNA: TGCAGTGCTCCGAACTTTGAGAACACCGGGGAGCTGTTTTTT; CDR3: CSAPNFENTGELFF
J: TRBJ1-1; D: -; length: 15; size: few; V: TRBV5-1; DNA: TGCGCCAGCAGCTTGTTGGACAGAATGAACACTGAAGCTTTCTTT; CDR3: CASSLLDRMNTEAFF
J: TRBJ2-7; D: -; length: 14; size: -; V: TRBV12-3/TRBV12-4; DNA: TGTGCCAGCAGACGGGACCTTGCGGCCTACGAGCAGTACTTC; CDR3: CASRRDLAAYEQYF
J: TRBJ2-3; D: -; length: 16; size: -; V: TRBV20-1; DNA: TGCAGTGCTAGAGCCCGGGACCCGCTCGGGCACGTTACGCAGTATTTT; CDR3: CSARARDPLGHVTQYF
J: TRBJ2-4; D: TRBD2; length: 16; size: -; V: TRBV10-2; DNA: TGCGGCAGCAGTGACGAGACTAGCAACCGCAGAAACATTCAGTACTTC; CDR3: CGSSDETSNRRNIQYF
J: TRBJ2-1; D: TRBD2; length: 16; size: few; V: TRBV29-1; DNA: TGCAGCGTTGAGTCCTCGCTAGCGGGCACCTACAATGAGCAGTTCTTC; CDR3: CSVESSLAGTYNEQFF
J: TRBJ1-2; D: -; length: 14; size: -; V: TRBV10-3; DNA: TGTGCCATCAGTGAGTCTCCAGAAAACTATGGCTACACCTTC; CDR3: CAISESPENYGYTF
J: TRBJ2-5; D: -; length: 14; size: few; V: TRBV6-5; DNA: TGTGCCAGCAGTTACACCCAGGGTAGGGAGACCCAGTACTTC; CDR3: CASSYTQGRETQYF
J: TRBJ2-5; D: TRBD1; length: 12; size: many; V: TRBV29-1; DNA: TGCAGCGTTCAACAGGGGATCGAGACCCAGTACTTC; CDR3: CSVQQGIETQYF
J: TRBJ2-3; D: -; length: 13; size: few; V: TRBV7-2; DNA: TGTGCCAGCAGCTCGCCACCGGGGTATACGCAGTATTTT; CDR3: CASSSPPGYTQYF
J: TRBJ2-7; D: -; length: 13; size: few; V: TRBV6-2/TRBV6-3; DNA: TGTGCCAGCAGATCCGGAATTCCCTACGAGCAGTACTTC; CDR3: CASRSGIPYEQYF
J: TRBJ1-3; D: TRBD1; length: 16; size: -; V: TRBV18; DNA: TGTGCCAGCTCACCGGGGGACAGGGTCCCTGGAAACACCATATATTTT; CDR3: CASSPGDRVPGNTIYF
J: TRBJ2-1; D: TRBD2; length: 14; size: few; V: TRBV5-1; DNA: TGCGCCAGCAGCTTGGCTAGCGGGAGAGATGAGCAGTTCTTC; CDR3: CASSLASGRDEQFF
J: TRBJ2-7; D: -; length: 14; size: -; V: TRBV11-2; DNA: TGTGCCAGCAGCTTAGCCTTACTTACCTACGAGCAGTACTTC; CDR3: CASSLALLTYEQYF
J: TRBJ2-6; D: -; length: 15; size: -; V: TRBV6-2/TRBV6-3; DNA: TGTGCCAGCGTTGCCGGGGGCTCTGGGGCCAACGTCCTGACTTTC; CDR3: CASVAGGSGANVLTF
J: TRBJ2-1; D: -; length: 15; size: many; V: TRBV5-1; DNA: TGCGCCAGCAGCTTCGACGGGAGATCCTACAATGAGCAGTTCTTC; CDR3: CASSFDGRSYNEQFF
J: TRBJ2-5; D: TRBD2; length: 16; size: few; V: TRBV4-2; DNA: TGTGCCAGCAGCCTAGTTCGTACTAGCGGCCAAGAGACCCAGTACTTC; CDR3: CASSLVRTSGQETQYF